This entry features one TCR beta chain sequence. Its antigen is not identified. V trimming: 6 bases; J trimming: 5 bases; junction bases outside the gene matches: 13. Germline V gene sequence: CDR1 SNHLY, CDR2 FYNNEI. This CDR3 is built from 16 residues. Only in-frame clones appear in the TCRdb table, and some are missing; sequencing was by immunoSEQ multiplex PCR. The sample shows about 20,000 clones, approximately 84% of them seen only once. The data belong to a study of PD-1 blockade in classical Hodgkin lymphoma. The study's findings and limits: Similar baseline diversity was found in complete responders and newly diagnosed patients.

Noted time point: cycle 4 day 1 (C4D1), after more than five weeks of nivolumab. Relapse after autologous stem cell transplantation occurred in every patient, and brentuximab vedotin exposure varied. It was by magnetic negative selection that CD8+ T cells were isolated from thawed PBMCs. The sequencing here drew on CD8+ T cells from blood, taken before the fourth cycle of nivolumab. The clonotype originates from a human donor with classical Hodgkin lymphoma. The V gene is TRBV2, the J gene TRBJ2-7; TRBD1 matches at 10 bases. The CDR3 DNA is TGTGCCAGCAGGCGAGGGGGACAGGGGTCCGGGGACGAGCAGTACTTC. Translation gives CASRRGGQGSGDEQYF.